This TCR beta chain was sequenced for a study of T-cell reconstitution after alpha-beta-depleted transplantation in children. This sample's TCRbeta library carried unique molecular identifier barcodes. Each CDR3 protein gets one entry after TCRdb re-called the PCR reads with MiXCR. The sample has 120,000 to 150,000 distinct CDR3 sequences; 8% to 10% are singletons. V was cut by 4 bases and J by 6 bases, with 16 bases left in between. Germline CDR1 is SGHRS and CDR2 is YFSETQ. The CDR3 spans 14 residues. Ten or more counts support this clonotype. Its antigen remains unidentified. General study results and limits: As was reported, about two months after transplant, alpha-beta T cells came from several hundred expanded graft clones. Some patients showed high day-60 TCRbeta diversity, which derived from surviving recipient T cells and thymic progenitors. Newly produced T cells mostly provided counts and TCRbeta diversity after one year, as hyperexpanded clones declined.

The rearrangement links TRBV5-1 to TRBJ1-1; D is unresolved. Sequenced material: PBMCs, mostly from graft donor cells, taken 180 days after TCRalphabeta/CD19-depleted stem cell transplant. The receptor was isolated from a female patient aged 2-9 years who had a stem cell transplant for congenital amegakaryocytic thrombocytopenia, so the T cells may come from the graft donor. The CDR3 is CASSAGPSLPEAFF. The DNA of the CDR3 is TGCGCCAGCAGCGCCGGACCCTCGCTCCCTGAAGCTTTCTTT. Based on the CDR3 plus reference TRBV5-1 and TRBJ1-1, the full variable domain is KAGVTQTPRYLIKTRGQQVTLSCSPISGHRSVSWYQQTPGQGLQFLFEYFSETQRNKGNFPGRFSGRQFSNSRSEMNVSTLELGDSALYLCASSAGPSLPEAFFGQGTRLTVV.